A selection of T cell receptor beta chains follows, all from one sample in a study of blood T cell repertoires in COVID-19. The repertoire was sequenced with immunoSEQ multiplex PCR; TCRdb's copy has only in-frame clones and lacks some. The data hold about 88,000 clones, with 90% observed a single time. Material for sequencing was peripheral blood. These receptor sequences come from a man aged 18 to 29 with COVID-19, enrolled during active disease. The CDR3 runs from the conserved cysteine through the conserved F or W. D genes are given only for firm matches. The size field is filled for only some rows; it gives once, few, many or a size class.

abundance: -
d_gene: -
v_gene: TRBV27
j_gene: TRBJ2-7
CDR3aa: CASSLGGFYEQYF
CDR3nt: TGTGCCAGCAGTTTAGGAGGGTTCTACGAGCAGTACTTC

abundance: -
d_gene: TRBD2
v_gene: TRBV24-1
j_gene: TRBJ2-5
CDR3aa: CATTGLAGAHRETQYF
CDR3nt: TGTGCCACCACGGGGTTAGCGGGAGCCCACCGAGAGACCCAGTACTTC

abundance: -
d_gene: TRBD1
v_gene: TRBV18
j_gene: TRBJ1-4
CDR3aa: CASSPPQGGTATNEKLLF
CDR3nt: TGTGCCAGCTCACCACCTCAGGGGGGTACTGCAACTAATGAAAAACTGCTTTTT

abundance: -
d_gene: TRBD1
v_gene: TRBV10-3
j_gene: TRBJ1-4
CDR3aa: CAISESNPRLSGTGEEKLFF
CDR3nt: TGTGCCATCAGTGAGTCAAACCCAAGACTGTCCGGGACAGGGGAAGAAAAACTGTTTTTT

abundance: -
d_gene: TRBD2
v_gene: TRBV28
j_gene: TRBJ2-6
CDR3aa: CASSFRGAGANVLTF
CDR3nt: TGTGCCAGCAGTTTTCGGGGGGCTGGGGCCAACGTCCTGACTTTC

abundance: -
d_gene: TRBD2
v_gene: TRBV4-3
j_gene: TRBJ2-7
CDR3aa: CASSSSSGRLGNHEQYF
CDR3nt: TGCGCCAGCAGCTCGTCTAGCGGGAGGCTCGGAAATCACGAGCAGTACTTC

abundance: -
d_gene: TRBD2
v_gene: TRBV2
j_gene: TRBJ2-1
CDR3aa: CATLAGGSNEQFF
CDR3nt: TGTGCCACCTTAGCGGGAGGGAGCAATGAGCAGTTCTTC

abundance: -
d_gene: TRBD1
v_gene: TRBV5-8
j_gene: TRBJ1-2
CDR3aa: CASSHRTAIWTGYTF
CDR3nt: TGTGCCAGCAGCCACCGTACAGCGATTTGGACAGGATACACCTTC

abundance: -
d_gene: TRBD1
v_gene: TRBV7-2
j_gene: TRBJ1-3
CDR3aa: CASSLDTGAGNTIYF
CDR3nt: TGTGCCAGCAGCTTAGATACAGGGGCTGGAAACACCATATATTTT

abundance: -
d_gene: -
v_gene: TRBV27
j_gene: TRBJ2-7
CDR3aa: CASSLTDSYEQYF
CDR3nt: TGTGCCAGCAGCCTGACAGATTCCTACGAGCAGTACTTC

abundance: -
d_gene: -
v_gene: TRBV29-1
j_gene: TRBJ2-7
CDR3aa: CSALTHAYEQYF
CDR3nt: TGCAGCGCCTTGACACACGCCTACGAGCAGTACTTC

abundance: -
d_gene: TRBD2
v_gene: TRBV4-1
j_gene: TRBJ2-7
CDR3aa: CASSQTRLAGDSVF
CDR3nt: TGCGCCAGCAGCCAAACTCGACTAGCGGGAGACAGTGTTTTC

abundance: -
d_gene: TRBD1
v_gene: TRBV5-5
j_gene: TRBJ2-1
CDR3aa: CASSLDGTATYNEQFF
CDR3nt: TGTGCCAGCAGCTTGGACGGGACAGCAACGTACAATGAGCAGTTCTTC

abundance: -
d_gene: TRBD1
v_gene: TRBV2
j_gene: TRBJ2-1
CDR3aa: CASSEARQGSYNEQFF
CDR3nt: TGTGCCAGCAGTGAAGCTAGACAGGGTTCCTACAATGAGCAGTTCTTC

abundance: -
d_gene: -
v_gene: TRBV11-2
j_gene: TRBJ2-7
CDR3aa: CASSSKVSASSSYEQYF
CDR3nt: TGTGCCAGCAGCTCCAAAGTCAGCGCATCAAGCTCCTACGAGCAGTACTTC

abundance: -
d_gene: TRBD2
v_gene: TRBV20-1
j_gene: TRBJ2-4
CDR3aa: CSASSLAGAGSKNIQYF
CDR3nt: TGCAGTGCTAGTAGTCTAGCGGGAGCGGGGTCCAAAAACATTCAGTACTTC

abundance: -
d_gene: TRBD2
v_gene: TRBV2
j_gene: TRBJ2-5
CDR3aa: CASSRRTSGSEETQYF
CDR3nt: TGTGCCAGCAGCCGAAGGACTAGCGGGAGTGAGGAGACCCAGTACTTC

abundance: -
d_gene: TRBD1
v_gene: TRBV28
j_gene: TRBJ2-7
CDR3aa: CASSSTGGSNEQYF
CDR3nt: TGTGCCAGCAGTTCGACAGGGGGCTCGAACGAGCAGTACTTC

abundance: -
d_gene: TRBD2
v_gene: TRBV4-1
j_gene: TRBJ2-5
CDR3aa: CASSQVILAEETQYF
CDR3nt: TGCGCCAGCAGCCAAGTTATACTAGCGGAAGAGACCCAGTACTTC

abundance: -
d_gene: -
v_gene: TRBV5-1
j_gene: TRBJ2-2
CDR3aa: CATSPFQTGELFF
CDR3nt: TGCGCCACCTCACCCTTTCAGACCGGGGAGCTGTTTTTT

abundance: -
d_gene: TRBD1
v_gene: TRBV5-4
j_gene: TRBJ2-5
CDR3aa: CASSDRGRDETQYF
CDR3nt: TGTGCCAGCAGCGACAGGGGGCGCGACGAGACCCAGTACTTC

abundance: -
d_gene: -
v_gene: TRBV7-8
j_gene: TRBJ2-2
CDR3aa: CASSFFRSKNTGELFF
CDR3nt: TGTGCCAGCAGCTTCTTTCGGTCAAAGAACACCGGGGAGCTGTTTTTT

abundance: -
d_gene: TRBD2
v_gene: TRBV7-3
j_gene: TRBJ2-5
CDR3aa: CASSPGLAKRETQYF
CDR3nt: TGTGCCAGCAGCCCCGGACTAGCGAAGCGAGAGACCCAGTACTTC

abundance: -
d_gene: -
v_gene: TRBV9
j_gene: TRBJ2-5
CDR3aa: CASSVAPTRGETQYF
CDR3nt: TGTGCCAGCAGCGTAGCCCCCACCCGAGGGGAGACCCAGTACTTC

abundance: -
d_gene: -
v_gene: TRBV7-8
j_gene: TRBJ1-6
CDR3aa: CASSQITGKSALHF
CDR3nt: TGTGCCAGCAGCCAGATTACAGGGAAGTCGGCCCTCCACTTT

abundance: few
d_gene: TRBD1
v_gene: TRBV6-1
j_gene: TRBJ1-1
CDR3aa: CASSLLDRVDEAFF
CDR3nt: TGTGCCAGCAGCCTCTTGGACAGGGTGGATGAAGCTTTCTTT

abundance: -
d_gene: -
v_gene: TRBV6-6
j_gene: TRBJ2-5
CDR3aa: CASSLQGGAVGQETQYF
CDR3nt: TGTGCCAGCAGTCTACAAGGGGGGGCGGTGGGCCAAGAGACCCAGTACTTC

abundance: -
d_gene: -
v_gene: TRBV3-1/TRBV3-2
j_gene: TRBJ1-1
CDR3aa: CASSFGTFMNTEAFF
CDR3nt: TGTGCCAGCAGCTTCGGGACATTCATGAACACTGAAGCTTTCTTT

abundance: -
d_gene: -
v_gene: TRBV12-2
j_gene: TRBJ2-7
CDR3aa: CASRLVEGWHEQYF
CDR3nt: TGTGCAAGTCGCTTAGTGGAGGGCTGGCACGAGCAGTACTTC

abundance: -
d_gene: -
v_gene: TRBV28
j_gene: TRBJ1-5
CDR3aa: CASSSGPNQPQHF
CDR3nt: TGTGCCAGCAGTTCAGGGCCCAATCAGCCCCAGCATTTT

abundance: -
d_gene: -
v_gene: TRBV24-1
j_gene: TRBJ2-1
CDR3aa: CATSRGHGYNEQFF
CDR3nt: TGTGCCACCTCGCGGGGGCACGGATACAATGAGCAGTTCTTC